This T cell receptor beta chain was captured by sequencing in a study of control samples from healthy donors and cancer patients. Looked up from germline, CDR1 is SGHDN and CDR2 is FVKESK. Trimming removed 4 bases from V and 1 base from J, with 11 bases in between. The length of the CDR3 is 14 residues. Only in-frame clones appear in the TCRdb table, and some are missing; sequencing was by immunoSEQ multiplex PCR. The sample includes around 80,000 clones, over 75% of them seen just once. This clone was counted a single time. Source material: blood. The rearrangement joins TRBV14 to TRBJ2-7; D not certain. The origin of this receptor is a woman aged 50 to 60 in good health. CDR3 sequence: CASSPTRWSYEQYF. The DNA for the CDR3 is TGTGCCAGCAGCCCTACCCGATGGTCCTACGAGCAGTACTTC.